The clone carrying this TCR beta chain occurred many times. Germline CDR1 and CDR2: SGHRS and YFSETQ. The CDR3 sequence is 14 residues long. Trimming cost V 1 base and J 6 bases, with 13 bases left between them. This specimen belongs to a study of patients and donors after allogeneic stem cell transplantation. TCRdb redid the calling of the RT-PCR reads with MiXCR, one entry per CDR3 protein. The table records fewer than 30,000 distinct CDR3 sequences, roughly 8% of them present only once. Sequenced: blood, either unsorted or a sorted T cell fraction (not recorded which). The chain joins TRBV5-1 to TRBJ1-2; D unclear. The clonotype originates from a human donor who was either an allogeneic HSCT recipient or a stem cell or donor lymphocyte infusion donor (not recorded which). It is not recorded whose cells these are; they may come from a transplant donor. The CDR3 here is CASSLMSAEDGYTF. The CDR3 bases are TGCGCCAGCAGCTTGATGTCAGCGGAGGATGGCTACACCTTC.